Listed below are T cell receptor beta chains from one sample, sequenced in a study of PD-1 blockade in classical Hodgkin lymphoma. The data were produced by immunoSEQ multiplex PCR, yet TCRdb's version contains in-frame clones alone and is incomplete. The sample carries approximately 100,000 clones, more than 85% recorded once. The source was peripheral blood mononuclear cells (PBMCs), collected before the second cycle of nivolumab. The origin of the receptors is a human donor with classical Hodgkin lymphoma. The CDR3 runs from the conserved cysteine through the conserved F or W. A D gene is named only where the DNA matches it firmly. Rows may omit the clone size; those that give it use once, few, many or a size class.

TRBV2	TRBJ1-5	-	-	CASSATGTELQPQHF	TGTGCCAGCAGTGCCACCGGAACAGAGCTTCAGCCCCAGCATTTT
TRBV5-5	TRBJ2-5	-	-	CASSFLGGLAAGGETQYF	TGTGCCAGCAGCTTTTTGGGGGGGCTAGCAGCTGGAGGAGAGACCCAGTACTTC
TRBV7-7	TRBJ1-2	-	once	CASSYGSFYGYTF	TGTGCCAGCAGCTATGGCAGCTTCTATGGCTACACCTTC
TRBV9	TRBJ1-2	-	few	CASSVGGDYGYTF	TGTGCCAGCAGCGTTGGAGGAGACTATGGCTACACCTTC
TRBV6-1	TRBJ1-1	-	-	CASSEEGEYTEAFF	TGTGCCAGCAGTGAGGAGGGGGAGTACACTGAAGCTTTCTTT
TRBV11-2	TRBJ1-6	-	-	CASSLAPGSPLHF	TGTGCCAGCAGCTTAGCCCCGGGTTCACCCCTCCACTTT
TRBV27	TRBJ1-2	-	once	CASTPGAAYGYTF	TGTGCCAGCACCCCTGGGGCAGCTTATGGCTACACCTTC
TRBV27	TRBJ2-7	-	-	CASSFQRDTYEQYF	TGTGCCAGCAGTTTCCAGCGCGATACCTACGAGCAGTACTTC
TRBV12-5	TRBJ2-7	-	-	CASGSPHPGTPTTYEQYF	TGTGCTAGTGGTTCCCCTCACCCCGGGACACCAACCACCTACGAGCAGTACTTC
TRBV18	TRBJ1-3	-	-	CASSPTVGTSGNTIYF	TGTGCCAGCTCACCAACCGTCGGGACTTCTGGAAACACCATATATTTT
TRBV27	TRBJ1-4	-	-	CASSFTPYDSSSNEKLFF	TGTGCCAGCAGTTTCACACCCTACGACAGTTCGTCTAATGAAAAACTGTTTTTT
TRBV27	TRBJ1-1	-	-	CASSPGPDYTEAFF	TGTGCCAGCAGTCCCGGGCCCGATTACACTGAAGCTTTCTTT
TRBV10-3	TRBJ2-7	TRBD1	-	CAIKPGQGAREQYF	TGTGCCATCAAACCGGGACAGGGGGCAAGAGAGCAGTACTTC
TRBV6-1	TRBJ1-1	-	-	CASSEAPEVMNTEAFF	TGTGCCAGCAGTGAAGCCCCGGAGGTTATGAACACTGAAGCTTTCTTT
TRBV7-9	TRBJ2-1	-	-	CASSSLSKDEQFF	TGTGCCAGCAGCTCCCTTAGTAAGGACGAGCAGTTCTTC
TRBV7-9	TRBJ1-2	TRBD1	once	CASSPQGAYYGYTF	TGTGCCAGCAGCCCGCAGGGGGCGTACTATGGCTACACCTTC
TRBV11-2	TRBJ1-6	-	-	CASSLDGTSSYNSPLHF	TGTGCCAGCAGCTTAGACGGGACGAGCTCCTATAATTCACCCCTCCACTTT
TRBV5-1	TRBJ2-1	-	-	CASRATGRTNNEQFF	TGCGCCAGCAGGGCGACAGGGAGGACCAACAATGAGCAGTTCTTC